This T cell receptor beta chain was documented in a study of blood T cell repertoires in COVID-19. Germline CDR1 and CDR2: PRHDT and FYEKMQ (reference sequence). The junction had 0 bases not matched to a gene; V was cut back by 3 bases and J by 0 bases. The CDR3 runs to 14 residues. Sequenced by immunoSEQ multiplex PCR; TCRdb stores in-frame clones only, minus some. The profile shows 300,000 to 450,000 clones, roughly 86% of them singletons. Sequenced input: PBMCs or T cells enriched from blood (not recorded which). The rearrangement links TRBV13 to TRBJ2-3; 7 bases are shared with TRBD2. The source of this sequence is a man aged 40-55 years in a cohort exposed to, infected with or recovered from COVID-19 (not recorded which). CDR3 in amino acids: CASSFSGSTDTQYF. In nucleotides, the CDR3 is TGTGCCAGCAGCTTTAGCGGGAGCACAGATACGCAGTATTTT.